One sample yielded the 8 T cell receptor beta chains listed below, sequenced in a study of cytomegalovirus exposure and HLA in healthy donors listed by TCRdb under 2017. The library was built by means of the immunoSEQ multiplex PCR assay. The multiplex PCR relied on a mix of 60 forward primers for TCR Vbeta segments and 13 reverse primers for TCR Jbeta segments. Not all clones reach the TCRdb copy of this immuneACCESS table, which keeps in-frame sequences only. Checked studies attribute under half of the gap to unresolved V genes and leave the rest unexplained. This sample lists 150,000 or so clones; roughly 80% were detected once. The top ten clones comprise roughly 2% of the sample. The sample was PBMCs. All receptors come from a female donor in good health and CMV-seronegative.

The chain links TRBV7-3 to TRBJ2-2, with 7 bases aligning to TRBD2. Germline V gives CDR1 SGHTA, CDR2 FQGTGA. The CDR3 runs 15 residues. V shed 4 bases and J 5 bases; nucleotides not matched to a gene: 7. The DNA of the CDR3 is TGTGCCAGCAGCTCCGTCGCGGGAGAGACCGGGGAGCTGTTTTTT. Amino acids: CASSSVAGETGELFF.

The chain links TRBV9 to TRBJ1-2, with 9 bases lining up with TRBD1. Germline CDR1 reads SGDLS; CDR2 reads YYNGEE. The J segment lost 8 bases and the V segment lost 6 bases, leaving 8 bases of the junction unmatched. There are 13 residues in the CDR3. In DNA, the CDR3 is TGTGCCAGCACCAGACAGGGGGAAGGAGGCTACACCTTC. Its protein is CASTRQGEGGYTF.

The chain recombines TRBV5-4 with TRBJ1-5; 7 bases align to TRBD1. The CDR3 has 16 residues. Germline V gene sequence: CDR1 SGHNT, CDR2 YYREEE (reference sequence). V was pared by 4 bases and J by 1 base, with 8 bases of the junction left unmatched. The CDR3 region is CASSHTGEYSNQPQHF. CDR3 bases: TGTGCCAGCAGCCACACAGGGGAGTACAGCAATCAGCCCCAGCATTTT.

The chain uses TRBV7-9 and TRBJ1-5, with D unclear. In germline, CDR1 is SEHNR, CDR2 FQNEAQ (reference sequence). This CDR3 has 15 residues. V lost 5 bases and J lost 7, with 18 bases in between. CDR3 residues: CASSRGEGLGQPQHF. Written as DNA, the CDR3 is TGTGCCAGCAGCCGCGGGGAAGGTCTGGGGCAGCCCCAGCATTTT. Looking up the rest from reference TRBV7-9 and TRBJ1-5 gives the full variable domain: DTGVSQNPRHKITKRGQNVTFRCDPISEHNRLYWYRQTLGQGPEFLTYFQNEAQLEKSRLLSDRFSAERPKGSFSTLEIQRTEQGDSAMYLCASSRGEGLGQPQHFGDGTRLSIL.

This chain joins TRBV5-6 and TRBJ1-1; D remains ambiguous. Germline values: CDR1 SGHDT, CDR2 YYEEEE. This CDR3 spans 12 amino acids. V was cut by 0 bases and J by 4 bases, with 4 bases left in between. CDR3 in amino acids: CASSLGATEAFF. CDR3 nucleotides: TGTGCCAGCAGCTTGGGGGCCACTGAAGCTTTCTTT. The full variable domain, with the rest looked up from reference TRBV5-6 and TRBJ1-1, is DAGVTQSPTHLIKTRGQQVTLRCSPKSGHDTVSWYQQALGQGPQFIFQYYEEEERQRGNFPDRFSGHQFPNYSSELNVNALLLGDSALYLCASSLGATEAFFGQGTRLTVV.

The chain uses TRBV30 and TRBJ2-1; TRBD1 aligns across 8 bases. Per germline, CDR1 GTSNPN and CDR2 SVGIG (reference sequence). V shed 3 bases, J shed 2 bases, and the junction held 6 bases outside the gene matches. The CDR3 has 15 residues. DNA for the CDR3: TGTGCCTGGAGCGACAGGGGAAGAGCCTACAATGAGCAGTTCTTC. Protein: CAWSDRGRAYNEQFF.

The chain has TRBV19 and TRBJ2-4; 11 nucleotides agree with TRBD1. The CDR3 loop spans 13 amino acids. CDR1 is LNHDA, CDR2 SQIVND, per germline (reference sequence). After removal of 7 bases from V and 8 bases from J, the junction contained 4 bases not matched to a gene. The DNA for the CDR3 is TGTGCCAGTATCGGACAGGGGGCCTACATTCAGTACTTC. This encodes CASIGQGAYIQYF.

There are a few counts of this clone. The J gene is TRBJ2-7, the V gene TRBV10-2, with TRBD1 matching over 9 bases. The CDR3 runs to 15 residues. After removal of 5 bases from V and 2 bases from J, the junction contained 7 bases not matched to a gene. Germline values: CDR1 WSHSY, CDR2 SAAADI. The CDR3 loop is CASSKGQGDTYEQYF. The CDR3 nucleotides read TGCGCCAGCAGTAAGGGACAGGGTGATACCTACGAGCAGTACTTC.